The TCR beta chain under discussion was sequenced for a study of blood T cell repertoires in COVID-19. Original processing notes: Estimated nucleated cell counts came from reference gene primer amplification. The method was immunoSEQ multiplex PCR; TCRdb's version includes in-frame clones alone and lacks a portion of them. V and J calls and clone size come straight from that table; D and trimming were deduced from the DNA. The sample yields fewer than 200,000 clones, around 81% seen once. Enrolled during active infection, Seattle patients were then followed longitudinally. After removal of 6 bases from V and 0 bases from J, the junction contained 3 bases not matched to a gene. This CDR3 spans 15 amino acids. Germline loops: CDR1 LNHDA, CDR2 SQIVND (reference sequence).

The chain couples TRBV19 to TRBJ2-3; 10 nucleotides agree with TRBD1. Sequenced material: peripheral blood. This TCR derives from a woman aged 40 to 50 with COVID-19, enrolled during active disease. This CDR3 is CASRRDRGSTDTQYF. Here the CDR3 DNA reads TGTGCCAGTAGACGGGACAGGGGAAGCACAGATACGCAGTATTTT.